The 27 T cell receptor beta chains reported below all come from one sample, sequenced in a study of graft-versus-host responses after intestinal transplantation. TCRdb's table, derived via immunoSEQ multiplex PCR, lists solely in-frame clones and lacks some. The sample shows approximately 77,000 clones, 85% to 90% of them seen only once. For these TCRs, the target antigens are not known. The sequenced sample was unstimulated CD4+ T cells sorted from spleen or lymph node cells, obtained before intestinal transplant. These receptors all come from a human donor who received an intestinal transplant.

The CDR3 DNA reads TGTGCCAGCAGCGCTGGCGGGACAGCCTCTTCCTACGAGCAGTACTTC. It is translated as CASSAGGTASSYEQYF. The rearrangement uses TRBV5-4 and TRBJ2-7; possible D gene TRBD1, 7 bases. CDR1 is SGHNT, CDR2 YYREEE, per germline (reference sequence). V was cut by 4 bases and J by 1 base, with 18 bases left in between. This CDR3 has 16 amino acids.

The V call is TRBV5-6, the J call TRBJ1-5, with 7 bases that match TRBD1. The CDR3 has 14 amino acids. Looked up from germline, CDR1 is SGHDT and CDR2 is YYEEEE. V lost 4 bases, J lost 3 bases, and 4 bases stayed unmatched. CDR3 nucleotides: TGTGCCAGCAGCCAGGGGACAGTCAATCAGCCCCAGCATTTT. This sequence encodes CASSQGTVNQPQHF.

The chain recombines TRBV30 with TRBJ1-4; D ambiguous. Trimming cost V 3 bases and J 7 bases, with 15 bases left between them. CDR3 length: 14 amino acids. The germline V gene has CDR1 GTSNPN and CDR2 SVGIG (reference sequence). The CDR3 here is CAWSPGSRVEKLFF. In DNA form, the CDR3 reads TGTGCCTGGAGCCCCGGCTCTCGGGTTGAAAAACTGTTTTTT.

This rearrangement joins TRBV6-6 to TRBJ2-3, with D possibly TRBD2 on 5 matching bases. Looked up from germline, CDR1 is MNHNY and CDR2 is SVGAGI (reference sequence). V lost 3 bases, J lost 2 bases, and 15 bases lay in between. This CDR3 region has 16 residues. Here the CDR3 reads CASSYLSGTATDTQYF. CDR3 nucleotide sequence: TGTGCCAGCAGTTATTTGTCGGGAACAGCCACAGATACGCAGTATTTT.

The rearrangement uses TRBV2 and TRBJ1-2; TRBD1 aligns across 12 bases. V lost 7 bases to trimming and J lost 8 bases; unmatched junction nucleotides: 8. This CDR3 contains 14 residues. Germline V CDR1 and CDR2: SNHLY, FYNNEI. CDR3 coding DNA: TGTGCCAGCACGTCCGGGACAGGGGGCGGCGGCTACACCTTC. Its protein product is CASTSGTGGGGYTF.

V and J are TRBV9 and TRBJ2-3; possible D gene TRBD2, 7 bases. The CDR3 totals 16 residues. The V gene's germline CDR1 is SGDLS and CDR2 YYNGEE. V lost 3 bases, J lost 4 bases, and 18 bases lay in between. The CDR3: CASSGGEGVGSDTQYF. CDR3 coding DNA: TGTGCCAGCAGCGGAGGGGAGGGGGTTGGGTCAGATACGCAGTATTTT. Combining the CDR3 with reference TRBV9 and TRBJ2-3 gives the whole variable domain DSGVTQTPKHLITATGQRVTLRCSPRSGDLSVYWYQQSLDQGLQFLIQYYNGEERAKGNILERFSAQQFPDLHSELNLSSLELGDSALYFCASSGGEGVGSDTQYFGPGTRLTVL.

The chain uses TRBV28 and TRBJ2-1; TRBD2 is a possible D gene (6 bases). The CDR3 loop spans 16 amino acids. CDR1 is MDHEN, CDR2 SYDVKM, per germline. V lost 2 bases and J lost 3, with 14 bases in between. CDR3 DNA: TGTGCCAGCAGTTTAGGAGGGAGCGGATACTACAATGAGCAGTTCTTC. Translating gives CASSLGGSGYYNEQFF.

This chain links TRBV29-1 with TRBJ1-5; the match to TRBD1 covers 8 bases. CDR3 size: 15 residues. The V segment lost 1 base and the J segment 6 bases; nucleotides outside the gene matches: 8. Germline CDR1 reads SQVTM; CDR2 reads ANQGSEA. The CDR3 region is CSVEAPDREGQPQHF. CDR3 coding DNA: TGCAGCGTTGAAGCCCCGGACAGGGAGGGTCAGCCCCAGCATTTT.

The genes are TRBV10-3 and TRBJ2-7; tentatively, D is TRBD1 (6 bases). With 6 bases removed from V and 2 bases from J, the gap between germline ends came to 14 bases. The CDR3 totals 14 residues. Germline CDR1 reads ENHRY; CDR2 reads SYGVKD. This CDR3 reads CAIRGAGDPYEQYF. The CDR3 nucleotides read TGTGCCATCAGGGGAGCAGGGGATCCCTACGAGCAGTACTTC.

The chain couples TRBV18 to TRBJ2-5; 10 bases match TRBD2. With 3 bases clipped from V and 3 bases from J, the junction kept 1 base outside the gene matches. The CDR3 length is 14 residues. From germline, CDR1 is KGHSH and CDR2 LQKENI. CDR3 in DNA: TGTGCCAGCTCACCGCTAGCGGGAGAAGAGACCCAGTACTTC. Residues: CASSPLAGEETQYF.

The V gene is TRBV28, the J gene TRBJ2-2; 9 bases align to TRBD2. J gave up 5 bases and V 3 bases, and 4 bases lay outside the gene matches. CDR3 length: 15 residues. Germline CDR1 MDHEN, CDR2 SYDVKM. For the CDR3, the DNA is TGTGCCAGCAGTTTGGGGACTAGCATAACCGGGGAGCTGTTTTTT. Its translation: CASSLGTSITGELFF.

The chain is built from TRBV29-1 and TRBJ2-5; 10 bases agree with TRBD1. The CDR3 is 14 residues long. Germline-derived CDR1 and CDR2 are SQVTM and ANQGSEA. J was trimmed by 4 bases and V by 4 bases; bases with no gene match: 6. The CDR3: CSVAQDRGGETQYF. The CDR3 coding sequence is TGCAGCGTTGCCCAGGACAGGGGGGGAGAGACCCAGTACTTC.

The CDR3 here is CASSQAFTDTQYF. CDR3 nucleotides: TGCGCCAGCAGCCAGGCATTCACAGATACGCAGTATTTT. J is TRBJ2-3 and V is TRBV4-1; D gene uncertain. Germline lookup yields CDR1 MGHRA and CDR2 YSYEKL. This CDR3 has 13 amino acids. Trimming cost V 3 bases and J 2 bases, with 6 bases left between them.

This chain connects TRBV6-5 to TRBJ1-6; weak D call: TRBD1 (6 bases). CDR1 and CDR2 from the germline V gene are MNHEY and SVGAGI. The length of the CDR3 is 14 residues. The V end was cut by 2 bases, the J end by 10 bases, with 12 bases between. The CDR3 sequence: CASSYVAGASPLHF. The DNA for the CDR3 is TGTGCCAGCAGTTACGTGGCAGGGGCGTCACCCCTCCACTTT.

This rearrangement joins TRBV30 to TRBJ2-5, with 8 bases identical to TRBD2. The CDR3 length is 14 residues. The V segment lost 3 bases and the J segment 5 bases; nucleotides outside the gene matches: 8. Germline assignment: CDR1 GTSNPN and CDR2 SVGIG (reference sequence). The CDR3 sequence: CAWRGGTRGETQYF. The CDR3 DNA reads as TGTGCCTGGAGGGGGGGGACTAGAGGGGAGACCCAGTACTTC.

The J gene is TRBJ2-1, the V gene TRBV4-1, with TRBD2 matching 8 bases. Per the germline V gene, CDR1 is MGHRA and CDR2 is YSYEKL. The junction had 8 bases not matched to a gene; V was cut back by 0 bases and J by 10 bases. This CDR3 region has 15 residues. The CDR3 loop reads CASSQEGTRLWEQFF. The CDR3 coding sequence is TGCGCCAGCAGCCAAGAGGGGACTAGGCTGTGGGAGCAGTTCTTC.

This clone was seen more than once but under ten times. The chain has TRBV5-4 and TRBJ2-2; 10 nucleotides match TRBD2. The V and J ends lost 5 bases and 0 bases, in that order; junction bases with no gene match: 1. CDR1 is SGHNT, CDR2 YYREEE, per germline (reference sequence). CDR3 length equals 15 residues. The CDR3 coding sequence is TGTGCCAGCAGAGCGGGGGGGCCGAACACCGGGGAGCTGTTTTTT. Its translation is CASRAGGPNTGELFF.

The rearrangement joins TRBV5-1 to TRBJ1-5; TRBD1 aligns across 12 bases. CDR3 length: 16 amino acids. Trimming at V came to 2 bases and at J to 3 bases, leaving 3 bases not matched to a gene. CDR1 is SGHRS, CDR2 YFSETQ, per germline. The CDR3 protein is CASSFRDRGHNQPQHF. CDR3 nucleotide sequence: TGCGCCAGCAGCTTTAGGGACAGGGGGCACAATCAGCCCCAGCATTTT.

There are a few counts of this clone. This chain links TRBV29-1 with TRBJ2-7; 8 nucleotides agree with TRBD1. The CDR3 length is 13 residues. In germline, CDR1 is SQVTM, CDR2 ANQGSEA. V was pared by 5 bases and J by 3 bases, with 6 bases of the junction left unmatched. This CDR3 reads CSVSGGPYYEQYF. DNA of the CDR3: TGCAGCGTTTCAGGGGGCCCCTACTACGAGCAGTACTTC.

The rearrangement uses TRBV5-4 and TRBJ2-3; 10 nucleotides agree with TRBD2. With V trimmed by 2 bases and J by 4 bases, 7 bases remained unmatched. The CDR3 loop spans 16 amino acids. CDR1 is SGHNT, CDR2 YYREEE, per germline (reference sequence). The CDR3 protein is CASSLAPAGGADTQYF. For the CDR3, the DNA is TGTGCCAGCAGCTTAGCTCCAGCGGGGGGGGCAGATACGCAGTATTTT.

The chain combines TRBV7-9 with TRBJ1-5; no clear D. The CDR3 extends over 12 amino acids. Germline CDR1 reads SEHNR; CDR2 reads FQNEAQ (reference sequence). V lost 5 bases to trimming and J lost 3 bases, with 5 bases between them. The CDR3 DNA reads TGTGCCAGCAGCCGAGACAATCAGCCCCAGCATTTT. Its protein product is CASSRDNQPQHF.

This rearrangement joins TRBV28 to TRBJ1-2; D might be TRBD1 (5 bases). V lost 4 bases to trimming and J lost 4 bases, with 16 bases between them. The CDR3 covers 15 residues. Germline V gene data show CDR1 as MDHEN and CDR2 as SYDVKM. The CDR3: CASSSPAPGGYGYTF. The CDR3 nucleotides read TGTGCCAGCAGTTCCCCCGCCCCCGGGGGCTATGGCTACACCTTC.

This clone showed up just a few times. This chain links TRBV28 with TRBJ2-1; no reliable D call. The CDR3 runs to 12 residues. Germline CDR1 and CDR2: MDHEN and SYDVKM. Deletions cut 5 bases from V and 13 bases from J, with 15 bases between. The CDR3 region is CASSELYRFQFF. For the CDR3, the DNA is TGTGCCAGCAGTGAACTTTATCGGTTCCAGTTCTTC.

J is TRBJ2-1 and V is TRBV7-6; perhaps TRBD2 as D (5 bases). Germline V gene sequence: CDR1 SGHVS, CDR2 FNYEAQ. Trimming pared 3 bases from V and 8 bases from J, leaving 11 bases between. This CDR3 contains 13 residues. For the CDR3, the DNA is TGTGCCAGCAGCTTCCTAGCCGGCGATGAGCAGTTCTTC. It translates to CASSFLAGDEQFF.

The rearrangement links TRBV19 to TRBJ2-3; 14 bases are a match to TRBD2. The germline V gene has CDR1 LNHDA and CDR2 SQIVND (reference sequence). This CDR3 comprises 17 residues. V was pared by 3 bases and J by 1 base, with 3 bases of the junction left unmatched. The CDR3 DNA sequence: TGTGCCAGTAGTATGGGGACTAGCGGGGGCCGCACAGATACGCAGTATTTT. This codes for CASSMGTSGGRTDTQYF.

The chain uses TRBV5-1 and TRBJ2-1, with TRBD2 matching 11 bases. Germline V CDR1 and CDR2: SGHRS, YFSETQ. The CDR3 is made up of 18 amino acids. After removal of 4 bases from V and 1 base from J, the junction contained 10 bases not matched to a gene. Here the CDR3 DNA reads TGCGCCAGCAGCCCCGGACCCCTAGCGGGGGGATCCTACAATGAGCAGTTCTTC. As protein: CASSPGPLAGGSYNEQFF.

This chain connects TRBV28 to TRBJ1-4, with 7 nucleotides matching TRBD1. Trimming removed 3 bases from V and 6 bases from J; junction bases left unmatched: 7. The CDR3 totals 15 residues. Germline CDR1 reads MDHEN; CDR2 reads SYDVKM. The CDR3 protein is CASSFRGLEDEKLFF. As DNA, the CDR3 is TGTGCCAGCAGTTTTAGGGGGCTCGAAGATGAAAAACTGTTTTTT.